This is a list of T cell receptor beta chains from one sample in a study of CD8+ T cells in alopecia areata. Only in-frame clones appear in the TCRdb table, and some are missing; sequencing was by immunoSEQ multiplex PCR. The profile shows under 70,000 clones, about 96% of them singletons. The source material was CD8+ T cells sorted from blood, sampled at week 0. The receptor source for this set is a human donor with alopecia areata. Both conserved end residues are part of each CDR3. The D gene is left open where the match is weak. Clone size, where shown, is once, few, many, or a class for clones that have expanded.

v_gene,abundance,d_gene,j_gene,CDR3aa,CDR3nt
TRBV29-1,.,.,TRBJ2-7,CGALYEQYF,TGCGGCGCGCTCTACGAGCAGTACTTC
TRBV7-8,.,.,TRBJ1-1,CASSLGGVTEAFF,TGTGCCAGCAGCCTAGGCGGAGTCACTGAAGCTTTCTTT
TRBV29-1,.,.,TRBJ2-2,CSVLGDTGELFF,TGCAGCGTGCTAGGAGACACCGGGGAGCTGTTTTTT
TRBV11-2,.,.,TRBJ1-1,CASSGITGTQNTEAFF,TGTGCCAGCAGCGGCATTACAGGGACTCAGAACACTGAAGCTTTCTTT
TRBV11-3,.,.,TRBJ2-1,CASSAMAGATYNEQFF,TGTGCCAGCAGCGCAATGGCGGGGGCAACCTACAATGAGCAGTTCTTC
TRBV7-8,.,.,TRBJ2-7,CASSEGRSSYEQYF,TGTGCCAGCAGCGAAGGGCGCAGTTCCTACGAGCAGTACTTC
TRBV4-2,once,TRBD2,TRBJ2-5,CASSQEYSGPSGGVKETQYF,TGTGCCAGCAGCCAAGAATATTCGGGGCCTAGCGGGGGGGTGAAAGAGACCCAGTACTTC
TRBV4-2,.,TRBD1,TRBJ1-2,CASSSPGQLLLGYGYTF,TGTGCCAGCAGCTCCCCGGGACAGCTCCTTCTGGGCTATGGCTACACCTTC
TRBV11-3,.,.,TRBJ2-1,CASSQLGGAGPYNEQFF,TGTGCCAGCAGCCAATTGGGGGGCGCGGGTCCCTACAATGAGCAGTTCTTC
TRBV7-2,.,TRBD2,TRBJ2-5,CASSSPGLAGGRETQYF,TGTGCCAGCAGCTCCCCTGGGCTAGCGGGGGGGCGGGAGACCCAGTACTTC
TRBV7-6,.,.,TRBJ2-3,CASTGASTDTQYF,TGTGCCAGCACTGGCGCTAGCACAGATACGCAGTATTTT
TRBV11-2,.,.,TRBJ1-5,CASSLDLTDNQPQHF,TGTGCCAGCAGCTTAGATCTGACAGACAATCAGCCCCAGCATTTT
TRBV19,.,TRBD2,TRBJ2-1,CASSMTSGGADEQFF,TGTGCCAGTAGTATGACTAGCGGGGGGGCTGATGAGCAGTTCTTC